At least ten counts were recorded for the clone carrying this T cell receptor (beta chain). What it binds is not known. The data stem from a study of CD8 T cells in ankylosing spondylitis. TCRdb reanalysed the 5' RACE reads using MiXCR and keeps one entry per CDR3 protein. The table shows around 230,000 distinct CDR3 sequences, with approximately 8% occurring only once. General study points: Disease-linked clones reportedly concentrated significantly in matched ankylosing spondylitis synovial fluid. Eight highly homologous variants formed a TCR beta motif that appeared characteristic of ankylosing spondylitis blood.

The sequencing input was blood, either unsorted or a sorted T cell fraction (not recorded which). This TCR came from a female donor with ankylosing spondylitis or in good health (not recorded which).

The CDR3 nucleotides are TGCGCCAGCAGCTTGACACGCAGAGAACCACGGAGAGGCATTCAGTACTTC. It translates to CASSLTRREPRRGIQYF. The V call is TRBV5-1, the J call TRBJ2-4; D uncertain. Trimming took 1 base from V and 9 from J, leaving 23 bases between them. This CDR3 is built from 17 residues. Germline CDR1 SGHRS, CDR2 YFSETQ.